One sample yielded the 13 T cell receptor beta chains listed below, sequenced in a study of blood T cell repertoires in COVID-19. Sequencing used immunoSEQ multiplex PCR; TCRdb keeps in-frame clones, though not all of them. The sample lists roughly 250,000 clones, 70% to 90% occurring once. Material: peripheral blood. The receptors stem from a woman aged 40 to 50 who had recovered from COVID-19.

This chain connects TRBV5-6 to TRBJ1-2; D remains ambiguous. Germline V gene lookup returns CDR1 SGHDT and CDR2 YYEEEE. The CDR3 runs to 13 residues. Trimming cost V 5 bases and J 2 bases, with 10 bases left between them. The CDR3 loop reads CASSRERNYGYTF. The CDR3, as DNA: TGTGCCAGCAGTCGGGAAAGGAACTATGGCTACACCTTC.

This clone turned up a few times. The chain combines TRBV6-1 with TRBJ1-5, with D possibly being TRBD1 (5 bases). V was cut by 2 bases and J by 1 base, with 12 bases left in between. This CDR3 contains 16 residues. Germline V lookup: CDR1 MNHNS, CDR2 SASEGT. The CDR3 coding sequence is TGTGCCAGCAGTGAAAGATTGGGGCAGAGCAATCAGCCCCAGCATTTT. Protein: CASSERLGQSNQPQHF.

The chain has TRBV5-4 and TRBJ2-5, with 7 bases matching TRBD2. Germline trimming cut 0 bases from V and 5 bases from J; bases unmatched to any gene: 7. The CDR3 covers 15 residues. The germline gives CDR1 SGHNT, CDR2 YYREEE (reference sequence). The CDR3 spells CASSLGGHGGETQYF. Here the CDR3 DNA reads TGTGCCAGCAGCTTGGGAGGCCACGGGGGGGAGACCCAGTACTTC.

The chain is built from TRBV2 and TRBJ1-2; tentative D call: TRBD1 (5 bases). The CDR3 consists of 14 residues. Germline values: CDR1 SNHLY, CDR2 FYNNEI. V gave up 8 bases and J gave up 2 bases, with 15 bases separating them. The CDR3 DNA follows: TGTGCCAGCTGTAGGGGCGGGGCCAACTATGGCTACACCTTC. Its translation: CASCRGGANYGYTF.

The chain combines TRBV4-1 with TRBJ2-1; no reliable D call. CDR1 and CDR2 (germline): MGHRA, YSYEKL. The V and J ends lost 4 bases and 4 bases respectively, with 17 bases between them. This CDR3 region has 16 residues. The CDR3 is CASSPGSSSLYNEQFF. The CDR3 region has the DNA TGCGCCAGCAGCCCCGGGTCCTCGAGCCTGTACAATGAGCAGTTCTTC.

The chain is built from TRBV4-3 and TRBJ1-5; D gene uncertain. Germline loops: CDR1 LGHNA, CDR2 YSLEER. The CDR3 has 17 amino acids. Trimming took off 0 bases at V and 1 base at J, with 13 bases between the two ends. CDR3 nucleotide sequence: TGCGCCAGCAGCCAAGAGTTTCCTCCGAGGAGCAATCAGCCCCAGCATTTT. Protein product: CASSQEFPPRSNQPQHF.

This clone came up a few times. V usage is TRBV20-1 and J usage is TRBJ1-1; no firm D call. V dropped 3 bases and J dropped 0 bases, with 14 bases sitting between them. This CDR3 has 15 amino acids. Per the germline V gene, CDR1 is DFQATT and CDR2 is SNEGSKA (reference sequence). Here the CDR3 DNA reads TGCAGTGCTAGTGGGAGGCCTCCAATGAACACTGAAGCTTTCTTT. Its translation is CSASGRPPMNTEAFF.

The chain employs TRBV9 and TRBJ1-6; D uncertain. V was pared by 4 bases and J by 6 bases, with 14 bases between. The germline CDR1 and CDR2 sequences are SGDLS and YYNGEE. This CDR3 is built from 15 residues. The CDR3 region is CASSSSRGTNSPLHF. CDR3 sequence (DNA): TGTGCCAGCAGCTCCTCGCGGGGTACTAATTCACCCCTCCACTTT. The full variable domain, rest sourced from reference TRBV9 and TRBJ1-6, is DSGVTQTPKHLITATGQRVTLRCSPRSGDLSVYWYQQSLDQGLQFLIQYYNGEERAKGNILERFSAQQFPDLHSELNLSSLELGDSALYFCASSSSRGTNSPLHFGNGTRLTVT.

The chain employs TRBV2 and TRBJ2-1; a weak D match, TRBD2 (6 bases). Germline V CDR1 and CDR2: SNHLY, FYNNEI. The CDR3 length is 16 residues. V dropped 3 bases and J dropped 0 bases, with 12 bases sitting between them. The chain's CDR3 is CASSERRGSSYNEQFF. The DNA for the CDR3 is TGTGCCAGCAGTGAGCGGCGGGGAAGCTCCTACAATGAGCAGTTCTTC.

The CDR3 loop is CASSFSTGGSGNTIYF. The CDR3 DNA sequence: TGTGCCAGCAGCTTCTCGACAGGGGGCTCTGGAAACACCATATATTTT. The chain has TRBV7-2 and TRBJ1-3, with 9 positions matching TRBD1. Germline V gene lookup returns CDR1 SGHTA and CDR2 FQGNSA. This CDR3 is 16 amino acids long. V gave up 3 bases and J gave up 0 bases; unmatched junction bases: 3.

This sequence joins TRBV11-3 and TRBJ1-6, with D unresolved. Germline V lookup: CDR1 SGHNT, CDR2 YENEEA. The V and J ends lost 6 bases and 0 bases respectively, with 6 bases between them. The CDR3 sequence is 14 residues long. The CDR3 nucleotides read TGTGCCAGCAGGATGAGCTCCTATAATTCACCCCTCCACTTT. Amino acid sequence: CASRMSSYNSPLHF.

CDR3 sequence: CASSPPGQGIEQFF. The CDR3 DNA reads TGTGCCAGCTCACCACCGGGGCAGGGGATTGAGCAGTTCTTC. The V and J genes are TRBV18 and TRBJ2-1; tentatively, D is TRBD1 (6 bases). This CDR3 has 14 residues. V lost 0 bases, J lost 9 bases, and 12 bases lay in between. The germline V gene encodes CDR1 KGHSH and CDR2 LQKENI. The variable domain in full, completed from reference TRBV18 and TRBJ2-1, reads NAGVMQNPRHLVRRRGQEARLRCSPMKGHSHVYWYRQLPEEGLKFMVYLQKENIIDESGMPKERFSAEFPKEGPSILRIQQVVRGDSAAYFCASSPPGQGIEQFFGPGTRLTVL.

The rearrangement links TRBV7-3 to TRBJ2-1; 9 bases agree with TRBD1. This CDR3 is built from 14 residues. Unmatched junction bases numbered 4, after V lost 5 bases and J lost 5 bases. In germline, CDR1 is SGHTA, CDR2 FQGTGA. The CDR3 region is CASSADRGHNEQFF. The DNA for the CDR3 is TGTGCCAGCAGCGCGGACAGGGGACACAATGAGCAGTTCTTC.